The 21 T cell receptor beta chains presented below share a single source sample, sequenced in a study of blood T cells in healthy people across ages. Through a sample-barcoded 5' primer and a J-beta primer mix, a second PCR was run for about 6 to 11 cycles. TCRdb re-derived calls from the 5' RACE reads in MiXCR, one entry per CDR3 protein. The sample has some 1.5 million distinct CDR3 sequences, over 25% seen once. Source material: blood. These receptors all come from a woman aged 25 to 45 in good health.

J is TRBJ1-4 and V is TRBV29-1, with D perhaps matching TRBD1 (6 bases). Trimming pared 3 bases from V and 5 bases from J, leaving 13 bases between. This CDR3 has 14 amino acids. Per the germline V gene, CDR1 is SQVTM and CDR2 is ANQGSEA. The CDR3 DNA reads TGCAGCGTTGACGGTCAGGGGCAAAATGAAAAACTGTTTTTT. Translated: CSVDGQGQNEKLFF.

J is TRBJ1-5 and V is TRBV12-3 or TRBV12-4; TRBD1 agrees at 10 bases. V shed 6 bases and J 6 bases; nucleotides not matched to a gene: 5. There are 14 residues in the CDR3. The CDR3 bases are TGTGCCAGCAGCCACGACAGGGGGCGTCAGCCCCAGCATTTT. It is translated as CASSHDRGRQPQHF.

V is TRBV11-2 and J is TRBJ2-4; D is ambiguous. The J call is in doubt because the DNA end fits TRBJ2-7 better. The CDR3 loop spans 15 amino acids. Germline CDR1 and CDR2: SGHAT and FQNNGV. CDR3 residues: CASSPPQAPAYEQYF. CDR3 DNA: TGTGCCAGCAGCCCACCCCAGGCCCCAGCCTACGAGCAGTACTTC.

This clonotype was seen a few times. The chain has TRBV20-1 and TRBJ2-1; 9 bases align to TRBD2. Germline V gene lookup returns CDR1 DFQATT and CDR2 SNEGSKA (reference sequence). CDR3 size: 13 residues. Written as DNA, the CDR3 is TGCAGCGCGACTAGCGGTAATTACAATGAGCAGTTCTTC. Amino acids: CSATSGNYNEQFF.

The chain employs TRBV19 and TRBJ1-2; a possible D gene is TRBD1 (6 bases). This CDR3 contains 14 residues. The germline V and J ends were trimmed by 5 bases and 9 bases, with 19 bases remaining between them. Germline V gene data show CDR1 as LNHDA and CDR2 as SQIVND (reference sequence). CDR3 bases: TGTGCCAGTAGTTTTCGACAGGCTCCGAGGAGCTACACCTTC. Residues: CASSFRQAPRSYTF.

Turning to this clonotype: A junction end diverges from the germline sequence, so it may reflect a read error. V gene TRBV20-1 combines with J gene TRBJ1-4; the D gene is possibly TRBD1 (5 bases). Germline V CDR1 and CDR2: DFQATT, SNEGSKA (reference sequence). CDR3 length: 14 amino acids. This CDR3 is CSAQSKGEDEKRFF. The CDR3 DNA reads TGCAGTGCCCAGTCGAAAGGGGAAGATGAAAAACGGTTTTTT.

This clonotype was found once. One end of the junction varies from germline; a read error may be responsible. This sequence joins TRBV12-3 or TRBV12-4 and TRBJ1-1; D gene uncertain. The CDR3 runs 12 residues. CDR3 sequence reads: CASRWMNTEAFF. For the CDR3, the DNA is TGTGCCAGCAGATGGATGAACACTGAAGCTTTTTTT.

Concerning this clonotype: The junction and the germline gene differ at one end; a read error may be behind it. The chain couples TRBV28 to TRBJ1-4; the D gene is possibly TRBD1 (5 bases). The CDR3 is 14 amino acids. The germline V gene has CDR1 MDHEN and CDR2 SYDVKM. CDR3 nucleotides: TGTGCCAGCCTAACCGGGACGACGAGAGAAAAACGGTTTTTT. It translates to CASLTGTTREKRFF.

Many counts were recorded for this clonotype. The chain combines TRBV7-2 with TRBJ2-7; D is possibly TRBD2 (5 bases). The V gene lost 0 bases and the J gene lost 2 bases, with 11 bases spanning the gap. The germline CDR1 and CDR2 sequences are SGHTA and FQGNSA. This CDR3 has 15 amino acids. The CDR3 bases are TGTGCCAGCAGCTTAGCAGGGCAGCGGCCCTACGAGCAGTACTTC. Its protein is CASSLAGQRPYEQYF.

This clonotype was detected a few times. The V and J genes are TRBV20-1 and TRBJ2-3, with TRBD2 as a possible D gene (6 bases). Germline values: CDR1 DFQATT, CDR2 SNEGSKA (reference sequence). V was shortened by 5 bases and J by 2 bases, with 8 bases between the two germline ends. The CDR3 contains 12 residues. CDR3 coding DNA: TGCAGTGCTGGGGGGACCACAGATACGCAGTATTTT. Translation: CSAGGTTDTQYF.

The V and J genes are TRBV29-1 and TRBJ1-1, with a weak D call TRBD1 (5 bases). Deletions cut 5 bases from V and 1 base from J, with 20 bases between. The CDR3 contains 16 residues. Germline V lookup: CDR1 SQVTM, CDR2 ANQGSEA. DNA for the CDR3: TGCAGCGTTTTAAGGCCGGGAGGGGTCAGGAACACTGAAGCTTTCTTT. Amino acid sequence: CSVLRPGGVRNTEAFF.

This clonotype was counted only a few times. CDR3 nucleotides: TGTGCCAGTAGTAAGGGGACAGGGGCACATGGCTACACCTTC. It encodes CASSKGTGAHGYTF. The rearrangement uses TRBV19 and TRBJ1-2, with 10 positions matching TRBD1. The trim removed 4 bases at V and 6 bases at J, leaving 5 bases unmatched. The CDR3 contains 14 residues. Per germline, CDR1 LNHDA and CDR2 SQIVND (reference sequence).

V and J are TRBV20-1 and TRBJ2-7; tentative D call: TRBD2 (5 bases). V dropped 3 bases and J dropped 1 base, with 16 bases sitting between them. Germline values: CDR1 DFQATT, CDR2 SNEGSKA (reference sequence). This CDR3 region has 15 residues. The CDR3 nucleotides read TGCAGTGCTAGTGGTCAGCAAGGAGGTTCCTACGAGCAGTACTTC. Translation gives CSASGQQGGSYEQYF.

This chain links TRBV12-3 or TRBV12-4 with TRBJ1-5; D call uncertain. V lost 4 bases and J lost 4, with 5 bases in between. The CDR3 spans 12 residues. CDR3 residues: CASSWWNQPQHF. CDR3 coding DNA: TGTGCCAGCAGTTGGTGGAATCAGCCCCAGCATTTT.

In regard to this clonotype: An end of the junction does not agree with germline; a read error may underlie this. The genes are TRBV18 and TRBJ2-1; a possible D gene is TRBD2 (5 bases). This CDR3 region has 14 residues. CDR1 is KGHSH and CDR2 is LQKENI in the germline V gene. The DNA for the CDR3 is TGTGCCAGCTCACCACCGATAGACTACAATGGGCAGTTCTTC. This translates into CASSPPIDYNGQFF.

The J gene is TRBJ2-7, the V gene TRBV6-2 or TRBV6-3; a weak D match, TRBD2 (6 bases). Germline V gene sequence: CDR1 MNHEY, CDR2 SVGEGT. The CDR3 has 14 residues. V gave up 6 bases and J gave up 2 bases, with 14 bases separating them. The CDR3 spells CASRAGRLTYEQYF. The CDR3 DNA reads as TGTGCCAGCAGGGCGGGACGGCTTACCTACGAGCAGTACTTC.

The CDR3 nucleotides read TGCAGTGCTACTGGGCCTCTTTACAATGAGCAGTTCTTC. It encodes CSATGPLYNEQFF. This rearrangement joins TRBV20-1 to TRBJ2-1; D gene unclear. This CDR3 is built from 13 residues. Trimming pared 4 bases from V and 4 bases from J, leaving 11 bases between. Germline-derived CDR1 and CDR2 are DFQATT and SNEGSKA (reference sequence).

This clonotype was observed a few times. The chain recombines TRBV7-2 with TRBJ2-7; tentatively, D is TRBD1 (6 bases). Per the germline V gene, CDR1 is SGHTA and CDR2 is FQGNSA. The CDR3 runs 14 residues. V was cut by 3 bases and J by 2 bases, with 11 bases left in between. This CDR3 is CASSFQGIPYEQYF. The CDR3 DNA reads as TGTGCCAGCAGCTTTCAGGGGATTCCCTACGAGCAGTACTTC. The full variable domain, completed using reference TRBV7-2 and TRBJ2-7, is GAGVSQSPSNKVTEKGKDVELRCDPISGHTALYWYRQSLGQGLEFLIYFQGNSAPDKSGLPSDRFSAERTGGSVSTLTIQRTQQEDSAVYLCASSFQGIPYEQYFGPGTRLTVT.

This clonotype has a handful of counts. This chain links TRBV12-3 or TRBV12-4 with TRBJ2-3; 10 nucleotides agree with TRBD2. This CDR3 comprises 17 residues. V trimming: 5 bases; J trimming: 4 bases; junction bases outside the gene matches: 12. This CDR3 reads CASSRPVLAGVADTQYF. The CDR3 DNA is TGTGCCAGCAGTCGCCCAGTCCTAGCGGGAGTAGCAGATACGCAGTATTTT.

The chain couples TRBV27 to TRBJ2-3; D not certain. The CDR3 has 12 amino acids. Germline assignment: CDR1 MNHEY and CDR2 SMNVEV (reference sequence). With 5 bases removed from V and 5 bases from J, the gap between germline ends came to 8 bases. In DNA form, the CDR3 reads TGTGCCAGCAGTGCGCGCATAGATACGCAGTATTTT. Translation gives CASSARIDTQYF.

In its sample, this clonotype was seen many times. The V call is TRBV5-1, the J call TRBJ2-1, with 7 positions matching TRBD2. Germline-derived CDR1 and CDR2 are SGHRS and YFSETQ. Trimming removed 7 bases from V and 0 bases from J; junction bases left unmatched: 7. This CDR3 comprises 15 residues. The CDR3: CASSLAVNSYNEQFF. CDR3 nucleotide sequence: TGCGCCAGCTCCCTAGCGGTAAACTCCTACAATGAGCAGTTCTTC.